This entry concerns a single T cell receptor (beta chain). As yet, its antigen is unknown. The data were obtained in a study of chemoradiotherapy in HPV16-positive cancers. Study details: Candidate HPV-specific clones and shared TCR motifs came from a couple of HPV16-positive patients.

Study-level results: In HPV16-positive patients, HPV-responsive T-cell expansion tracked better recurrence-free survival.

Samples were taken several times over chemoradiotherapy. Sequencing was performed with immunoSEQ multiplex PCR; in TCRdb, only in-frame clones are kept and a portion is missing. The sample contains thousands of clones, approximately 94% of which appear only once. The CDR3 runs 14 residues. Trimming took 6 bases from V and 9 from J, leaving 18 bases between them. Germline CDR1 and CDR2: LNHDA and SQIVND (reference sequence). Sampling took place from a patient who underwent chemoradiotherapy. This sequence joins TRBV19 and TRBJ2-1, with D possibly TRBD2 on 5 matching bases. The source is a human donor with HPV-associated anogenital cancer. Here the CDR3 reads CASRILDGFGEQFF. Here the CDR3 DNA reads TGTGCCAGTAGGATACTAGACGGCTTCGGTGAGCAGTTCTTC.